Detailed here is one T cell receptor (beta chain). These data belong to a study of CD8 T cells in Susac syndrome. Germline loops: CDR1 SNHLY, CDR2 FYNNEI. Trimming took off 2 bases at V and 2 bases at J, with 4 bases between the two ends. CDR3 length equals 12 residues. The authors reverse transcribed roughly 0.5 to 1 ug RNA with random hexamers. Amplification of TCR beta CDR3 spanned 54 Vbeta and 13 Jbeta via immunoSEQ multiplex PCR. One entry per CDR3 protein results from TCRdb running MiXCR on the immunoSEQ multiplex PCR reads. The data show about 120,000 distinct CDR3 sequences, with 94% seen just once and approximately 0.1% held by the top ten.

This chain uses TRBV2 with TRBJ2-7; no reliable D call. This receptor was obtained from a human donor in good health. What was sequenced was CD4+ T cells from PBMCs. The CDR3 DNA reads as TGTGCCAGCAGTGAACGTCCCTACGAGCAGTACTTC. Translating gives CASSERPYEQYF.